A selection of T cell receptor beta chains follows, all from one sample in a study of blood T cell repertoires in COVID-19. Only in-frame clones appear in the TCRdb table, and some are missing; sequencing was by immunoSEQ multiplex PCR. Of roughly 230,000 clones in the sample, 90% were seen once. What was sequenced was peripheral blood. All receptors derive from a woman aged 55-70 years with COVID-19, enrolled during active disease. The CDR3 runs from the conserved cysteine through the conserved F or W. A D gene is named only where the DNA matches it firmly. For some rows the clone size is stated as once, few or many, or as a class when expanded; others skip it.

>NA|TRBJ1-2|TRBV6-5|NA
CASSYSKGEAYYGYTF
TGTGCCAGCAGTTACTCGAAAGGGGAGGCTTACTATGGCTACACCTTC
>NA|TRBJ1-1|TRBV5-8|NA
CASSLVGGQTEAFF
TGTGCCAGCAGCTTGGTGGGGGGGCAGACTGAAGCTTTCTTT
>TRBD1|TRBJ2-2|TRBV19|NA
CASRARQGDTGELFF
TGTGCCAGTAGAGCGAGACAGGGAGACACCGGGGAGCTGTTTTTT
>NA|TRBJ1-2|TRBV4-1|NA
CASSQVGAGYGYTF
TGCGCCAGCAGCCAGGTGGGGGCCGGCTATGGCTACACCTTC
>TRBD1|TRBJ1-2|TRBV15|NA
CATSREHGQGVYGYTF
TGTGCCACCAGCAGAGAGCACGGACAGGGGGTCTATGGCTACACCTTC
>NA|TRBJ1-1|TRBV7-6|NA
CASSFAGAETEAFF
TGTGCCAGCAGCTTCGCGGGGGCTGAGACTGAAGCTTTCTTT
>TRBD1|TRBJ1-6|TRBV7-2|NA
CASSQFRTGNSPLHF
TGTGCCAGCAGCCAGTTCCGGACAGGGAATTCACCCCTCCACTTT
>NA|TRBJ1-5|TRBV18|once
CASSPGGSNQPQHF
TGTGCCAGCTCACCAGGCGGGAGCAATCAGCCCCAGCATTTT
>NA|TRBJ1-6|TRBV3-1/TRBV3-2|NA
CASSQGQDNSPLHF
TGTGCCAGCAGCCAAGGGCAGGATAATTCACCCCTCCACTTT
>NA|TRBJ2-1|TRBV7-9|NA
CASSLTGEVNEQFF
TGTGCCAGCAGCTTAACAGGGGAGGTCAATGAGCAGTTCTTC
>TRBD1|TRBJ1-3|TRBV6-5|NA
CASRDRGLGNTIYF
TGTGCCAGCAGGGACAGGGGCCTTGGAAACACCATATATTTT
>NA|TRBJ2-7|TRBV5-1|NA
CASSLRQGPYEQYF
TGCGCCAGCAGCTTGCGCCAGGGCCCCTACGAGCAGTACTTC
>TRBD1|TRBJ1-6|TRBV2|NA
CASSQPRTGVNSPLHF
TGTGCCAGCAGCCAACCCCGCACAGGGGTGAATTCACCCCTCCACTTT
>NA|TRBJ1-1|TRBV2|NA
CASKGLKNTEAFF
TGTGCCAGCAAGGGACTCAAGAACACTGAAGCTTTCTTT
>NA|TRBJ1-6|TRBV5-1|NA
CASSLDIPHSPLHF
TGCGCCAGCAGCTTGGACATTCCCCATTCACCCCTCCACTTT
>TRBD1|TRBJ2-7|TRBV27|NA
CASSLGTGAYEQYF
TGTGCCAGCAGTTTAGGGACAGGGGCCTACGAGCAGTACTTC
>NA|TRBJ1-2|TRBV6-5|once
CASSYTQAGGYTF
TGTGCCAGCAGTTACACGCAGGCGGGTGGCTACACCTTC
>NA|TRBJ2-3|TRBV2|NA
CASSGQLMVGNTQYF
TGTGCCAGCAGCGGACAGTTAATGGTCGGAAATACGCAGTATTTT
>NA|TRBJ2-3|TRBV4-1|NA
CASSQFGQNTDTQYF
TGCGCCAGCAGCCAATTCGGACAGAACACAGATACGCAGTATTTT
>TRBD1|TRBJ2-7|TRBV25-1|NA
CASRGTGADISYEQYF
TGTGCCAGCAGAGGTACAGGGGCCGACATATCCTACGAGCAGTACTTC
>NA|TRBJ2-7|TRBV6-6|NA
CASSLYITYEQYF
TGTGCCAGCAGTTTATACATCACCTACGAGCAGTACTTC
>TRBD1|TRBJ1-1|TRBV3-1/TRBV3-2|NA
CATSFGPGQGTAFF
TGTGCCACCAGCTTTGGGCCGGGACAGGGTACGGCTTTCTTT
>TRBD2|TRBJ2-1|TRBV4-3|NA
CASSHKTSRNEQFF
TGCGCCAGCAGCCATAAGACTAGCAGGAATGAGCAGTTCTTC
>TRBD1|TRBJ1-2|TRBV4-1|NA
CASRKNQGVENGYTF
TGCGCCAGCAGAAAGAACCAGGGGGTTGAAAATGGCTACACCTTC
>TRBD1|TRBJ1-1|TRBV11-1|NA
CASSSRDSYTEAFF
TGTGCCAGCAGCTCCCGGGACAGCTATACTGAAGCTTTCTTT
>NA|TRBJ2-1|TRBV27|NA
CASSSSGYNEQFF
TGTGCCAGCAGCTCGAGCGGGTACAATGAGCAGTTCTTC
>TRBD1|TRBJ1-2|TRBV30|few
CAWSVHPPGQGGSPLF
TGTGCCTGGAGTGTACACCCCCCGGGTCAGGGGGGAAGCCCCTTATTC
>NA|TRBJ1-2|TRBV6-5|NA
CASTHRTGKSFGYTF
TGTGCCAGCACCCACCGCACAGGGAAATCTTTTGGCTACACCTTC